The rows below give T cell receptor beta chains drawn from one sample of a study of blood T cell repertoires in COVID-19. Profiled with immunoSEQ multiplex PCR; TCRdb holds only in-frame clones, not every one. Here the sample spans some 140,000 clones, around 76% being singletons. The sequenced sample consisted of peripheral blood. These receptors all come from a man older than 75 with acute or convalescent COVID-19. Each CDR3 is given with its conserved first and last residue.

CDR3 protein,V gene,J gene
CASSFQGKVNQPQHF,TRBV28,TRBJ1-5
CASSSRGGVVGELFF,TRBV7-2,TRBJ2-2
CASSSPSQGGYGYTF,TRBV5-1,TRBJ1-2
CASSKDRAISYEQYF,TRBV7-2,TRBJ2-7
CASSLNREHTIYF,TRBV28,TRBJ1-3
CATSDPHRGSETQYF,TRBV24-1,TRBJ2-5
CASSLDLSVNYGYTF,TRBV5-1,TRBJ1-2
CASSYTGLGSYNEQFF,TRBV5-4,TRBJ2-1
CASSPSLAGDEQYF,TRBV5-1,TRBJ2-7
CASSDRRYNQPQHF,TRBV2,TRBJ1-5
CASSPAGLGANEQFF,TRBV28,TRBJ2-1
CASSSDRVLSDTQYF,TRBV27,TRBJ2-3
CASSPILAGDNTQYF,TRBV7-9,TRBJ2-3
CASSQDLVWGGYAGELFF,TRBV4-3,TRBJ2-2
CASSEAEGLAGLVVAYEQYF,TRBV2,TRBJ2-7
CASSKIEPTPQETQYF,TRBV27,TRBJ2-5
CASNNQGQGVGYTF,TRBV2,TRBJ1-2
CASSQEGDNSPLHF,TRBV3-1/TRBV3-2,TRBJ1-6
CATRLAGLYEQYF,TRBV15,TRBJ2-7
CASSQDRATNEKLFF,TRBV4-2,TRBJ1-4
CASSLGAGGANTEAFF,TRBV5-1,TRBJ1-1
CASSPGGGETEAFF,TRBV7-2,TRBJ1-1
CASSLGGALYEQYF,TRBV7-2,TRBJ2-7
CASSGQKIYQETQYF,TRBV6-2/TRBV6-3,TRBJ2-5
CASSVVGQPTDTQYF,TRBV9,TRBJ2-3
CASSLGTGNNEKLFF,TRBV4-3,TRBJ1-4